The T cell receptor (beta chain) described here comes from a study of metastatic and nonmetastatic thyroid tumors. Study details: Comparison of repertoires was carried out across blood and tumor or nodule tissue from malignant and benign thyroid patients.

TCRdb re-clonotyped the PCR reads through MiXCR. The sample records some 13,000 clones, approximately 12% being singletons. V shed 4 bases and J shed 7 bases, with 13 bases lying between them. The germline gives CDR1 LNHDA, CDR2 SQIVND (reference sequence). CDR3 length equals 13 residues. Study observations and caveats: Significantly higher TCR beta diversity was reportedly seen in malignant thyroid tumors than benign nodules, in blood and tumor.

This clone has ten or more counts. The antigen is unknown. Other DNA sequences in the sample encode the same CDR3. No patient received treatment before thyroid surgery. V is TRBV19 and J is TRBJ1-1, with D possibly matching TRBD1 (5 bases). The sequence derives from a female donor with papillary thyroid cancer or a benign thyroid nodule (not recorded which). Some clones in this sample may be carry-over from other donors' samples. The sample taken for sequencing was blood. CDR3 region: CASSTLDRLEAFF. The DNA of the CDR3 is TGTGCCAGTAGTACCCTCGACAGACTTGAAGCTTTCTTT.